Following are 15 T cell receptor beta chains from one sample sequenced in a study of early T cells in non-severe SARS-CoV-2 infection. TCRdb reprocessed the 5' RACE reads with MiXCR, giving one entry per CDR3 protein. The sample includes about 49,000 distinct CDR3 sequences, 10% to 15% of them seen just once. Sequencing used whole blood. These receptors came from an adult who was a healthcare worker with PCR-confirmed SARS-CoV-2 infection or an uninfected control (not recorded which).

This clonotype appeared a few times. This rearrangement joins TRBV6-6 to TRBJ2-3; D assignment may be TRBD1 or TRBD2 (5 bases each). The V gene lost 2 bases and the J gene lost 2 bases, with 11 bases spanning the gap. Per germline, CDR1 MNHNY and CDR2 SVGAGI (reference sequence). The CDR3 covers 15 residues. The CDR3 bases are TGTGCCAGCAGTTACGGGGACGGCAACACAGATACGCAGTATTTT. This codes for CASSYGDGNTDTQYF.

V gene TRBV28 combines with J gene TRBJ1-4; D not certain. Germline-derived CDR1 and CDR2 are MDHEN and SYDVKM. Trimming shortened V by 3 bases and J by 4 bases, and 9 bases separated the two germline ends. The CDR3 runs 14 residues. CDR3 nucleotide sequence: TGTGCCAGCAGTTTTCCCGGGTTTAATGAAAAACTGTTTTTT. Translated, it gives CASSFPGFNEKLFF.

This clonotype occurred a few times. The V call is TRBV29-1, the J call TRBJ2-3, with 7 bases identical to TRBD1. With 4 bases clipped from V and 3 bases from J, the junction kept 4 bases outside the gene matches. The germline V gene has CDR1 SQVTM and CDR2 ANQGSEA. The CDR3 sequence is 13 residues long. The CDR3 is CSVGGGMTDTQYF. The CDR3 DNA reads TGCAGCGTTGGAGGGGGCATGACAGATACGCAGTATTTT.

This clonotype was seen at least ten times. The genes are TRBV5-1 and TRBJ2-7, with D perhaps TRBD1 (5 bases). Germline CDR1 is SGHRS and CDR2 is YFSETQ. The germline V and J ends were trimmed by 0 bases and 3 bases, with 10 bases remaining between them. This CDR3 has 14 residues. CDR3 region: CASSLVRQGYEQYF. In DNA form, the CDR3 reads TGCGCCAGCAGCTTGGTTCGGCAGGGCTACGAGCAGTACTTC.

This clonotype was seen ten or more times. CDR3 loop: CASSGLAGNEQFF. The CDR3 region has the DNA TGCGCCAGCAGTGGACTAGCGGGCAATGAGCAGTTCTTC. The chain is built from TRBV10-2 and TRBJ2-1; 10 nucleotides match TRBD2. CDR1 is WSHSY, CDR2 SAAADI, per germline. V gave up 4 bases and J gave up 6 bases; unmatched junction bases: 0. The CDR3 consists of 13 residues.

This clonotype occurred a few times. The chain couples TRBV5-1 to TRBJ2-1, with D possibly TRBD2 on 7 matching bases. The germline V gene has CDR1 SGHRS and CDR2 YFSETQ. V lost 0 bases and J lost 7, with 14 bases in between. The CDR3 extends over 15 amino acids. In DNA form, the CDR3 reads TGCGCCAGCAGCTTGGTGGGGGGGCCTGAGAATGAGCAGTTCTTC. As protein: CASSLVGGPENEQFF.

The table lists this clonotype with a few counts. V gene TRBV6-5 combines with J gene TRBJ2-2; D is ambiguous. This CDR3 has 12 amino acids. With 7 bases removed from V and 5 bases from J, the gap between germline ends came to 8 bases. Germline CDR1 is MNHEY and CDR2 is SVGAGI. CDR3: CASKRLTGELFF. The CDR3 region has the DNA TGTGCCAGCAAGCGCTTGACCGGGGAGCTGTTTTTT.

This chain uses TRBV11-2 with TRBJ1-2, with D uncertain. Germline CDR1 is SGHAT and CDR2 is FQNNGV. V was shortened by 4 bases and J by 2 bases, with 5 bases between the two germline ends. This CDR3 has 12 amino acids. The CDR3 DNA sequence: TGTGCCAGCAGCTCATGGAACTATGGCTACACCTTC. As protein: CASSSWNYGYTF.

This clonotype was seen ten or more times. Here the CDR3 reads CASSLVGQETQYF. CDR3 DNA sequence: TGTGCCAGCAGCTTAGTGGGGCAAGAGACCCAGTACTTC. V usage is TRBV7-2 and J usage is TRBJ2-5; no definite D call. The CDR3 is 13 residues long. Germline V gives CDR1 SGHTA, CDR2 FQGNSA. The V and J ends lost 1 base and 2 bases respectively, with 5 bases between them.

The chain has TRBV5-1 and TRBJ1-2; D is unresolved. The CDR3 loop spans 14 amino acids. CDR1 and CDR2 (germline): SGHRS, YFSETQ. Trimming pared 4 bases from V and 8 bases from J, leaving 18 bases between. CDR3 protein: CASSPETLAIGYTF. For the CDR3, the DNA is TGCGCCAGCAGCCCGGAGACACTAGCTATCGGCTACACCTTC.

At least ten counts were recorded for this clonotype. V gene TRBV7-6 combines with J gene TRBJ2-1, with 10 bases matching TRBD1. CDR1 SGHVS and CDR2 FNYEAQ come from the germline V gene. The CDR3 sequence is 19 residues long. Trimming cost V 4 bases and J 1 base; bases outside gene matches: 13. The CDR3 DNA sequence: TGTGCCAGCAGCTCGTCCCGGGACAGGGGCTATGTTTCCTACAATGAGCAGTTCTTC. It encodes CASSSSRDRGYVSYNEQFF.

This clonotype showed up many times. In DNA form, the CDR3 reads TGCAGCGTTGACAGGGAAGGTAACTATGGCTACACCTTC. Its protein product is CSVDREGNYGYTF. The chain recombines TRBV29-1 with TRBJ1-2; a weak D match, TRBD1 (5 bases). The CDR3 is 13 amino acids. From germline, CDR1 is SQVTM and CDR2 ANQGSEA. V was clipped by 3 bases and J by 1 base, with 9 bases between them.

By sample share, this clonotype is medium-sized. The rearrangement uses TRBV7-3 and TRBJ2-7; D might be TRBD1 (5 bases). V lost 4 bases and J 7 bases, leaving 14 bases between the germline ends. From germline, CDR1 is SGHTA and CDR2 FQGTGA. The CDR3 runs 13 residues. The CDR3 is CASSYTGLGEQYF. The CDR3 DNA sequence: TGTGCCAGCAGCTACACAGGCTTGGGGGAGCAGTACTTC.

The CDR3 loop is CATIRDTQYF. The CDR3 bases are TGTGCCACCATCAGAGATACGCAGTATTTT. The chain joins TRBV24-1 to TRBJ2-3; D unclear. The germline gives CDR1 KGHDR, CDR2 SFDVKD. With 8 bases removed from V and 5 bases from J, the gap between germline ends came to 4 bases. This CDR3 contains 10 residues.

In its sample, this clonotype was seen a few times. The chain employs TRBV7-9 and TRBJ1-6, with D possibly TRBD1 on 6 matching bases. Trimming pared 5 bases from V and 3 bases from J, leaving 17 bases between. The CDR3 loop spans 17 amino acids. CDR1 and CDR2 from the germline V gene are SEHNR and FQNEAQ (reference sequence). CDR3 region: CASSPVGRGGYNSPLHF. The CDR3 nucleotides read TGTGCCAGCAGCCCCGTCGGCAGGGGCGGCTATAATTCACCCCTCCACTTT. Looking up the rest from reference TRBV7-9 and TRBJ1-6 gives the full variable domain: DTGVSQNPRHKITKRGQNVTFRCDPISEHNRLYWYRQTLGQGPEFLTYFQNEAQLEKSRLLSDRFSAERPKGSFSTLEIQRTEQGDSAMYLCASSPVGRGGYNSPLHFGNGTRLTVT.